Below, one T cell receptor (beta chain) is given with its context. Its antigen is unknown. One junction end does not reproduce the germline sequence, and a read error may be involved. The data were obtained in a study of shared clonotypes between healthy human individuals (TCRdb year 2020). At the level of the whole study: A couple of women and a few men aged 18 to 49 years were included in the cohort. The study deeply sequenced blood TCR repertoires of about five healthy adults to estimate repertoire size and the extent of clonotype sharing between individuals. To increase sequencing depth and limit assay-specific biases, different laboratories used diverse techniques to prepare libraries and sequence TCR repertoires. Each donor's leukapheresis produced roughly between about 0.8 and 8.9 billion PBMCs.

Using the deep immunoSEQ assay, multiplex PCR amplified TCR CDR3 regions from genomic DNA. Genomic DNA extracted from each cell subset was distributed evenly over all wells of several immunoSEQ 96-well plates, and each plate served as one replicate. For unsorted PBMC, approximately 300 ng of genomic DNA, equivalent to about 32,000 T cell genomes, went into each replicate PCR. Ten immunoSEQ deep assay plates were used to sequence the unsorted PBMC genomic DNA. Purified libraries were measured with a Qubit 3.0 fluorometer, size-checked on a Bioanalyzer 2100, and measured again with the KAPA Library Quantification kit. Every immunoSEQ 96-well plate was sequenced on a separate single-read 150-cycle Illumina NextSeq 550 flow cell. The study's processing was this. Because the immunoSEQ output held only junctional sequences and lacked quality scores, the filtering could not match the filtering applied to full-length reads. Sequences were annotated with PyIR, a Python wrapper for IgBLAST v1.9, and V/J genes and CDR3 were assigned using IMGT germline references. Reads were filtered out if the reads had weak V/J assignments (E-value above 1e-6), no CDR3, stop codons, out-of-frame junctions, or ambiguous translated residues. V3J clonotypes were defined as sequences sharing the same inferred V gene, J gene, and CDR3 amino acid sequence. Percentage overlap between repertoires was computed as shared unique clonotypes divided by the size of the smaller repertoire. Repertoire richness was assessed with RTK rarefaction, the Chao1 estimator, and Recon v2.1 estimates of unobserved clonotypes. Drawn from immuneACCESS, this table holds only the in-frame rearrangements with V and J called that TCRdb kept. Clones are partly lost; checked studies trace under half to an unresolved V gene and leave the rest unexplained. The D gene and trimming were derived from the DNA, and the V and J assignments and clone size from that table. This sample lists about 480,000 clones; about 79% were detected once. The ten largest clonotypes hold around 13% of the sample.

The germline V gene encodes CDR1 SGHTA and CDR2 FQGNSA. From the cysteine up to the phenylalanine, the CDR3 has a length of 15 residues. The entry retains the CDR3 DNA only, 45 bases that are in frame from base 1. The donors were healthy, HIV-negative adults with no recently reported acute infections or vaccinations. Every donor was a Caucasian adult residing in Nashville, Tennessee, USA. For unsorted samples, tens of millions of PBMCs were counted, and genomic DNA was extracted using the QIAamp DNA Blood Mini kit. Blood was obtained by leukapheresis, after which PBMCs were separated by Ficoll-Histopaque density gradient centrifugation and cryopreserved in liquid nitrogen vapor phase. Broad study findings and their caveats: Because the study included a small number of donors, the genetic and exposure-history diversity represented was limited. Sampling was restricted to blood, and TCR repertoires in tissues likely differ from the TCR repertoires found in blood. Pairwise subsampling led to the expectation that sequencing depth would affect the degree of clonotype sharing among donors.

This sequence was found in a woman aged 40 to 55 in good health. Some clones in this sample may be carry-over from other donors' samples. Sequencing input: PBMCs. The sequence links TRBV7-2 to TRBJ1-5; tentative D gene TRBD1, with 5 bases matching. In nucleotides, the sequence is TGTGCCAGCACCTTAAGCGGGGGAATCAATCAGCCCCAGCATTTT. It encodes CASTLSGGINQPQHF. Here the CDR3 is joined to the reference TRBV7-2 and TRBJ1-5 genes, and the full variable domain is: GAGVSQSPSNKVTEKGKDVELRCDPISGHTALYWYRQSLGQGLEFLIYFQGNSAPDKSGLPSDRFSAERTGGSVSTLTIQRTQQEDSAVYLCASTLSGGINQPQHFGDGTRLSIL.